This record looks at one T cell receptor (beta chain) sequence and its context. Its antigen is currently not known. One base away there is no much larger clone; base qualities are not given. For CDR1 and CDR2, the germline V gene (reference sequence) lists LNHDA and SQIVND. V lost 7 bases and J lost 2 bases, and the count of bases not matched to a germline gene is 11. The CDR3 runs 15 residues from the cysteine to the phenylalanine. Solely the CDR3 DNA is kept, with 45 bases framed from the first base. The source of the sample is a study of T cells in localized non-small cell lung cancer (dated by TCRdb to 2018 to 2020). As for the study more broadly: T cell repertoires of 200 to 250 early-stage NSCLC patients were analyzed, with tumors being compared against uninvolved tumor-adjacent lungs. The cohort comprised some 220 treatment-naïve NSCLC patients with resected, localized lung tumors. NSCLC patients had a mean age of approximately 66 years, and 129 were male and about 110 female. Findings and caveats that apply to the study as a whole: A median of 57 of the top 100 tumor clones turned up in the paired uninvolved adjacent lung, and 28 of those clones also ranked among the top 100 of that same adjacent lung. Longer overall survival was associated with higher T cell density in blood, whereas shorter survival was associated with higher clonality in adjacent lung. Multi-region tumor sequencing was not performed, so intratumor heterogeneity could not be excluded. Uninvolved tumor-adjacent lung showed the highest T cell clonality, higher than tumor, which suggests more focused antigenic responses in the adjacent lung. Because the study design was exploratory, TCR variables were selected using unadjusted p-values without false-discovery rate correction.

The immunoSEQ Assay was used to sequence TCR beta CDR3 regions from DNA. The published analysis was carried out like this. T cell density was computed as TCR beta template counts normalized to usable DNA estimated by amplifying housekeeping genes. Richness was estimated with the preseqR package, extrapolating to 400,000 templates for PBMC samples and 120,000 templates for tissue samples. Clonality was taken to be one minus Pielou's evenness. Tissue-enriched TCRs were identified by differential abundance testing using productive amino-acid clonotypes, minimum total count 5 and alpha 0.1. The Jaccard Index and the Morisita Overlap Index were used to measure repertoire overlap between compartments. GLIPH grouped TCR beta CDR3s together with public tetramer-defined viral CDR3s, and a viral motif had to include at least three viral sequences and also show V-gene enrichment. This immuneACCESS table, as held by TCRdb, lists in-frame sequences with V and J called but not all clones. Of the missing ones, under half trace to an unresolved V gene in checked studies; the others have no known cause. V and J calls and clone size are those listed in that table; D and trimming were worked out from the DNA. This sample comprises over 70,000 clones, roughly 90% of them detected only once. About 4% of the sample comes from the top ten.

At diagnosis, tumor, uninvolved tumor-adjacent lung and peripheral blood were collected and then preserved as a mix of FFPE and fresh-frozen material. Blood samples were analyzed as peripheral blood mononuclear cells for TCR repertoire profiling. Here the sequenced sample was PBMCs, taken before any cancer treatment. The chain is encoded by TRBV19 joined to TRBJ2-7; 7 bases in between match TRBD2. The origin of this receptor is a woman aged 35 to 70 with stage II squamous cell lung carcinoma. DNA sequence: TGTGCCAGTACCCAGTGGGCTAGCGGAGCCTACGAGCAGTACTTC. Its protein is CASTQWASGAYEQYF.